This TCR beta chain was sequenced in a study of control samples from healthy donors and cancer patients. Sequencing used immunoSEQ multiplex PCR; TCRdb keeps in-frame clones, though not all of them. The data hold around 75,000 clones, with approximately 87% observed a single time. Germline V lookup: CDR1 SGHAT, CDR2 FQNNGV. This CDR3 region has 15 residues. V was pared by 7 bases and J by 0 bases, with 10 bases between. The sequenced sample consisted of blood. This TCR came from a man aged 45 to 65 in good health. The genes are TRBV11-2 and TRBJ1-6, with D unresolved. The CDR3, as DNA: TGTGCCAGCAATCCCTCGAGCTCCTATAATTCACCCCTCCACTTT. It translates to CASNPSSSYNSPLHF. Full variable domain (missing parts from reference TRBV11-2 and TRBJ1-6): EAGVAQSPRYKIIEKRQSVAFWCNPISGHATLYWYQQILGQGPKLLIQFQNNGVVDDSQLPKDRFSAERLKGVDSTLKIQPAKLEDSAVYLCASNPSSSYNSPLHFGNGTRLTVT.